In its sample, the clone carrying this T cell receptor beta chain was seen many times. This sample stems from a study of early T cells in non-severe SARS-CoV-2 infection. TCRdb re-derived calls from the 5' RACE reads in MiXCR, one entry per CDR3 protein. The sample yields under 50,000 distinct CDR3 sequences, around 4.6% seen once. The length of the CDR3 is 14 residues. The germline V and J ends were trimmed by 8 bases and 1 base, with 14 bases remaining between them. The chain recombines TRBV12-3 or TRBV12-4 with TRBJ1-1, with a weak D call TRBD1 (5 bases). Specimen: whole blood. The source is an adult who was a healthcare worker with PCR-confirmed SARS-CoV-2 infection or an uninfected control (not recorded which). CDR3 nucleotide sequence: TGTGCCAGCGTCCGCTCCGGGGGGAACACTGAAGCTTTCTTT. Encoded protein: CASVRSGGNTEAFF.